This TCR beta chain was documented in a study of OX40 agonist ivuxolimab in advanced cancers. Clones were sequenced by immunoSEQ multiplex PCR, and TCRdb holds only the in-frame ones, with some missing. The sample holds 40,000 to 55,000 clones, more than 70% seen once. V was cut by 1 base and J by 0 bases, with 16 bases left in between. The CDR3 runs 17 residues. CDR1 LNHDA and CDR2 SQIVND come from the germline V gene (reference sequence). The clonotype originates from an adult with an advanced solid tumor such as melanoma, head and neck, liver or kidney cancer. The specimen was CD4+ or CD8+ T cells sorted from blood, collected in a trial of the OX40 agonist ivuxolimab. The chain has TRBV19 and TRBJ2-7; unclear D gene. CDR3 loop: CASSIVGSQRFSYEQYF. The CDR3 nucleotides read TGTGCCAGTAGTATAGTGGGCAGCCAACGATTCTCCTACGAGCAGTACTTC.